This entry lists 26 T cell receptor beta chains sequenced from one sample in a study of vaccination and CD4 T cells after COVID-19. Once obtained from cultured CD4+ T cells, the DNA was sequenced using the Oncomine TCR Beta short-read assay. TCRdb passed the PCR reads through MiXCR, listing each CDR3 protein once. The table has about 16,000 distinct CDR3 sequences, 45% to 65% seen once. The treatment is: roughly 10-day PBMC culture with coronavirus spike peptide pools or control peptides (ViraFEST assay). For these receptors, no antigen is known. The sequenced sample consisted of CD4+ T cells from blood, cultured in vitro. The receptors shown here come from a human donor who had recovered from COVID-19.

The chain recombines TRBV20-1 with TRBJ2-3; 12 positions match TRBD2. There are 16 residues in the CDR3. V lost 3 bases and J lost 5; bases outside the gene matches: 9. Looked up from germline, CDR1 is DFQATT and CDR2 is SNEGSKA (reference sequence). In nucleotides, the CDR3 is TGCAGTGCTAGGGATGCGACTAGCGGGAGAAGAGATACGCAGTATTTT. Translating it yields CSARDATSGRRDTQYF.

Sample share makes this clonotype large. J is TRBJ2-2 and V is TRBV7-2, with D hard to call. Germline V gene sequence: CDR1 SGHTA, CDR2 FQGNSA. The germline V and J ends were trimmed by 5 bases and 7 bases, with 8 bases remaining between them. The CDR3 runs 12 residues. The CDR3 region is CASSPFIGELFF. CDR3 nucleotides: TGTGCCAGCAGCCCGTTTATCGGGGAGCTGTTTTTT.

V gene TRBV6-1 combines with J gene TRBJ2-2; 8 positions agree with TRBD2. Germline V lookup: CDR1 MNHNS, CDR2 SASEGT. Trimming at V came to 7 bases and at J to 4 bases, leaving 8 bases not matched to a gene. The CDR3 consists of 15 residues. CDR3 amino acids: CASKEGTRATGELFF. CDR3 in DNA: TGTGCCAGCAAAGAGGGGACTAGAGCCACCGGGGAGCTGTTTTTT.

The CDR3 nucleotides read TGTGCCAGCAGTCCGACGGGGAGAGGCACTCAGCCCCAGCATTTT. Protein sequence: CASSPTGRGTQPQHF. This chain uses TRBV27 with TRBJ1-5, with D unclear. This CDR3 is 15 amino acids long. Germline loops: CDR1 MNHEY, CDR2 SMNVEV (reference sequence). Trimming left V 5 bases short and J 6 bases short, with 17 bases between.

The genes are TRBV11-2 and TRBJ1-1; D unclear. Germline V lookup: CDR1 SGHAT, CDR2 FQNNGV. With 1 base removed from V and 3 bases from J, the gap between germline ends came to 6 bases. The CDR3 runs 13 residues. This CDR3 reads CASSLGRDTEAFF. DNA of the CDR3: TGTGCCAGCAGCTTAGGTAGGGACACTGAAGCTTTCTTT. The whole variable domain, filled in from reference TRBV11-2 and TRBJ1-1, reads EAGVAQSPRYKIIEKRQSVAFWCNPISGHATLYWYQQILGQGPKLLIQFQNNGVVDDSQLPKDRFSAERLKGVDSTLKIQPAKLEDSAVYLCASSLGRDTEAFFGQGTRLTVV.

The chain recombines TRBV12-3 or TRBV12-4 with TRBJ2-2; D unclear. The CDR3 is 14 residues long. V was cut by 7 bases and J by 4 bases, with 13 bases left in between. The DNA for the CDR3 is TGTGCCAGCACCCAAAGGGCAGGCACCGGGGAGCTGTTTTTT. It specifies CASTQRAGTGELFF.

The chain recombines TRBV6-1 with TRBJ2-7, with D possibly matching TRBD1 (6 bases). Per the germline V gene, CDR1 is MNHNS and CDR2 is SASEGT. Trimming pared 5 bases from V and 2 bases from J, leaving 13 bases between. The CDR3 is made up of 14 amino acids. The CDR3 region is CASSKPGHTYEQYF. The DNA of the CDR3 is TGTGCCAGCAGTAAACCGGGACACACCTACGAGCAGTACTTC.

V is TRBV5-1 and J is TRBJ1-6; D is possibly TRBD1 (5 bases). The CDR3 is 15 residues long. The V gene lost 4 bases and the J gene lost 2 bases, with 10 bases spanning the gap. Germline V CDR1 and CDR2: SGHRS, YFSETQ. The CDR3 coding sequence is TGCGCCAGCAGCGTCCAGGGTCCCTATAATTCACCCCTCCACTTT. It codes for CASSVQGPYNSPLHF.

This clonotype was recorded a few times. The CDR3 DNA is TGTGCCAGCAGTTCGTGGGCCCAACAAGAGACCCAGTACTTC. It codes for CASSSWAQQETQYF. The V call is TRBV27, the J call TRBJ2-5; D is ambiguous. This CDR3 has 14 residues. V lost 4 bases and J lost 2, with 11 bases in between. CDR1 is MNHEY and CDR2 is SMNVEV in the germline V gene (reference sequence).

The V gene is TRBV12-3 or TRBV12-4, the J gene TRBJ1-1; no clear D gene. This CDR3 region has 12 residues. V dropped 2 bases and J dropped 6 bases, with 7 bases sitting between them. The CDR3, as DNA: TGTGCCAGCAGTTTAACCCTCGCTGAAGCTTTCTTT. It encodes CASSLTLAEAFF.

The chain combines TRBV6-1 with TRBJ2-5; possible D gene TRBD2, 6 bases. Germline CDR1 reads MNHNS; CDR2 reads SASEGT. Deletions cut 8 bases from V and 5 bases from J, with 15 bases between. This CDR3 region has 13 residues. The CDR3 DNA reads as TGTGCCAGCTCGGCGGGGCTTGGGGAGACCCAGTACTTC. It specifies CASSAGLGETQYF.

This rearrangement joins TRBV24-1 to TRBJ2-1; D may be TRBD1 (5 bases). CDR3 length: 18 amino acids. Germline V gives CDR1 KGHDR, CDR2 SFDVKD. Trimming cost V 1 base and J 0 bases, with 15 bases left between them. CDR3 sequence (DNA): TGTGCCACCAGTGATTTAAAGGACAAGGCTCACTCCTACAATGAGCAGTTCTTC. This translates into CATSDLKDKAHSYNEQFF.

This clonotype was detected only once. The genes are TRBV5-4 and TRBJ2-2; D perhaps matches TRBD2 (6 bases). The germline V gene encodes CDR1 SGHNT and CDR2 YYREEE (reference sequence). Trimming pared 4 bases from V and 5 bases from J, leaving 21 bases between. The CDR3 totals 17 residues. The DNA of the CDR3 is TGTGCCAGCAGCCCCCGGGCGGGGTTAGAGGTTACCGGGGAGCTGTTTTTT. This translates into CASSPRAGLEVTGELFF. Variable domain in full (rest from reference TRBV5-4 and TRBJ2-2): ETGVTQSPTHLIKTRGQQVTLRCSSQSGHNTVSWYQQALGQGPQFIFQYYREEENGRGNFPPRFSGLQFPNYSSELNVNALELDDSALYLCASSPRAGLEVTGELFFGEGSRLTVL.

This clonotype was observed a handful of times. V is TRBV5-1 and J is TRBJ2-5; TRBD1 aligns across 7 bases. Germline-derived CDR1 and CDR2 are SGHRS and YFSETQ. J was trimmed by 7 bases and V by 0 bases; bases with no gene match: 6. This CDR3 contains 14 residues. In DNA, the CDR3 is TGCGCCAGCAGCTTGGACAGGGGCCAGGGGACCCAGTACTTC. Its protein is CASSLDRGQGTQYF.

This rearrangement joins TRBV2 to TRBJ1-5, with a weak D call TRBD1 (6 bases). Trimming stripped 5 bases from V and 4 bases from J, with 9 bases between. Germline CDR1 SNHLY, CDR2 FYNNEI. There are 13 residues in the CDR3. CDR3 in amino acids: CASSPDRNQPQHF. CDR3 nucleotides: TGTGCCAGCAGTCCGGACAGAAATCAGCCCCAGCATTTT.

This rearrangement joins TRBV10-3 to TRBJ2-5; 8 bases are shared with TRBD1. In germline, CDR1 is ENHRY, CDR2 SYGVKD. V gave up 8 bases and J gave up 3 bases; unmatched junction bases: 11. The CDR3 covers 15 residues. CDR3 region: CAIQRQGNGEETQYF. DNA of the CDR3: TGTGCCATCCAACGACAGGGGAATGGGGAAGAGACCCAGTACTTC.

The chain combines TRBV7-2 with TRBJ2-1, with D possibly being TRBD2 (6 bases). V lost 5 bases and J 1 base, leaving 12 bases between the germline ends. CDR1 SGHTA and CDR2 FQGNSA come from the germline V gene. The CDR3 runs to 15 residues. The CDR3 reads CASSLGGLSYNEQFF. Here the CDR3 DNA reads TGTGCCAGCAGCCTCGGAGGGCTATCCTACAATGAGCAGTTCTTC.

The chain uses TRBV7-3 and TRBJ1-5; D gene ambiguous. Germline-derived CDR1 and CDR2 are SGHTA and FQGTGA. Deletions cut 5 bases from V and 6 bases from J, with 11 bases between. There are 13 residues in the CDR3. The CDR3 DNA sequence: TGTGCCAGCAGCCCTGACGCCGGTCAGCCCCAGCATTTT. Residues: CASSPDAGQPQHF.

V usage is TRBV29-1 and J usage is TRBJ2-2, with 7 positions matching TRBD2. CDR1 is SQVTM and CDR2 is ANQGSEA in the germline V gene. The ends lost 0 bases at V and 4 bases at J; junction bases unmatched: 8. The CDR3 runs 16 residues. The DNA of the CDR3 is TGCAGCGTTGAAGATCAAGCGGGAAAACCCACCGGGGAGCTGTTTTTT. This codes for CSVEDQAGKPTGELFF.

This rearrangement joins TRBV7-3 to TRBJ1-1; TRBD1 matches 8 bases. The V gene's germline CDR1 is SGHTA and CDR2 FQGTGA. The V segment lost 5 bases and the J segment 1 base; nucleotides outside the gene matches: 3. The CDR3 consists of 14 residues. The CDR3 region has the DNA TGTGCCAGCAGCAAACAGGGGGGGAACACTGAAGCTTTCTTT. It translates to CASSKQGGNTEAFF.

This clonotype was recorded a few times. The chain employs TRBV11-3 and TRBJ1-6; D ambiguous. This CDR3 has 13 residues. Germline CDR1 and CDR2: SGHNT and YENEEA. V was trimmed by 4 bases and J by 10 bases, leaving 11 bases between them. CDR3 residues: CASSSRIYSPLHF. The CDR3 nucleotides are TGTGCCAGCAGCTCGCGAATCTACTCACCCCTCCACTTT. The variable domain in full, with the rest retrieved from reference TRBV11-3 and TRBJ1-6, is EAGVVQSPRYKIIEKKQPVAFWCNPISGHNTLYWYLQNLGQGPELLIRYENEEAVDDSQLPKDRFSAERLKGVDSTLKIQPAELGDSAVYLCASSSRIYSPLHFGNGTRLTVT.

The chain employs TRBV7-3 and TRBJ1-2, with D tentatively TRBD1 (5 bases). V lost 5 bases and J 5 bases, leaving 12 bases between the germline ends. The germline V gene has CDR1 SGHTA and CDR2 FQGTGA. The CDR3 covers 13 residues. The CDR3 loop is CASSPAEGYGYTF. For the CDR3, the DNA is TGTGCCAGCAGCCCGGCGGAGGGGTATGGCTACACCTTC. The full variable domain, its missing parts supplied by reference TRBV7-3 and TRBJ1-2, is GAGVSQTPSNKVTEKGKYVELRCDPISGHTALYWYRQSLGQGPEFLIYFQGTGAADDSGLPNDRFFAVRPEGSVSTLKIQRTERGDSAVYLCASSPAEGYGYTFGSGTRLTVV.

The CDR3 DNA is TGTGCCAGCAGGGACAGTGGGAGAGGGACCCAGCATTTT. Amino acids: CASRDSGRGTQHF. This chain connects TRBV6-1 to TRBJ1-5, with D tentatively TRBD1 (6 bases). Trimming cost V 6 bases and J 11 bases, with 17 bases left between them. The CDR3 has 13 residues. Germline CDR1 MNHNS, CDR2 SASEGT.

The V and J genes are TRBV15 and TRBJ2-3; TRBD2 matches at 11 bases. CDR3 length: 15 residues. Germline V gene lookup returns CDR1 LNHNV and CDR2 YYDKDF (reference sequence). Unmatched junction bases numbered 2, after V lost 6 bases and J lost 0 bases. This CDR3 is CATRLAGVSTDTQYF. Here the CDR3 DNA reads TGTGCCACCAGACTAGCGGGAGTGAGCACAGATACGCAGTATTTT.

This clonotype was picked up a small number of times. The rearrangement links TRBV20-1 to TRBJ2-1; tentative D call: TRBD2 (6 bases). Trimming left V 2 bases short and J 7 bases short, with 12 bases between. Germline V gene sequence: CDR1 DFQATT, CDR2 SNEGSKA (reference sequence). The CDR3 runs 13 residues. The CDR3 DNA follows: TGCAGTGCTAGACCGGGCCGGGGGAATGAGCAGTTCTTC. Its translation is CSARPGRGNEQFF.

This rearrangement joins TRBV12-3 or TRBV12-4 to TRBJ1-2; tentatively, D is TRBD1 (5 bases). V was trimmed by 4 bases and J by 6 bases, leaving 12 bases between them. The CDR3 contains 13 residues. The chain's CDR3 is CASSWGRENGYTF. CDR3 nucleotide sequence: TGTGCCAGCAGTTGGGGCAGAGAGAATGGCTACACCTTC.